These T cell receptor beta chains were read from a single sample in a study of cytomegalovirus exposure and HLA in healthy donors. Some clones are missing from TCRdb's copy, which holds only in-frame ones; the method was immunoSEQ multiplex PCR. This sample has fewer than 250,000 clones, with around four fifths found just once. The sample consisted of PBMCs. The source of these receptors is a young woman in good health and CMV-seronegative. Each CDR3 is given with its conserved first and last residue. D genes are given only for firm matches. Not all rows give a size; the values are once, few, many and, for expanded clones, a class.

v_gene: TRBV6-5
d_gene: NA
len: 15
j_gene: TRBJ1-2
abundance: NA
CDR3nt: TGTGCCAGCAGTTACGACCAGGGGACTAACTATGGCTACACCTTC
CDR3aa: CASSYDQGTNYGYTF

v_gene: TRBV29-1
d_gene: NA
len: 14
j_gene: TRBJ2-3
abundance: NA
CDR3nt: TGCAGCGGCGGTAGGGGCGGGAACTCAGATACGCAGTATTTT
CDR3aa: CSGGRGGNSDTQYF

v_gene: TRBV20-1
d_gene: NA
len: 11
j_gene: TRBJ1-1
abundance: NA
CDR3nt: TGCAGTGCTAGTACGGCAGGCGAAGCTTTCTTT
CDR3aa: CSASTAGEAFF

v_gene: TRBV27
d_gene: NA
len: 16
j_gene: TRBJ2-7
abundance: NA
CDR3nt: TGTGCCAGCAGTTTATCAGGGTCACAAGCGACCTACGAGCAGTACTTC
CDR3aa: CASSLSGSQATYEQYF

v_gene: TRBV28
d_gene: TRBD2
len: 17
j_gene: TRBJ2-1
abundance: NA
CDR3nt: TGTGCCAGCAGTTCTGGGACTAGCGGGAGCTCCTACAATGAGCAGTTCTTC
CDR3aa: CASSSGTSGSSYNEQFF

v_gene: TRBV9
d_gene: NA
len: 13
j_gene: TRBJ1-1
abundance: NA
CDR3nt: TGTGCCAGCAGCGTTTCCGGGAACACTGAAGCTTTCTTT
CDR3aa: CASSVSGNTEAFF

v_gene: TRBV27
d_gene: NA
len: 16
j_gene: TRBJ1-5
abundance: NA
CDR3nt: TGTGCCAGCAGTTGGACGTCACGGGGGAACAATCAGCCCCAGCATTTT
CDR3aa: CASSWTSRGNNQPQHF

v_gene: TRBV28
d_gene: NA
len: 19
j_gene: TRBJ2-7
abundance: NA
CDR3nt: TGTGCCAGCAGTACGACCGGGGTCCTTCGCTGGGGTTCTCTCTACGAGCAGTACTTC
CDR3aa: CASSTTGVLRWGSLYEQYF

v_gene: TRBV6-5
d_gene: TRBD2
len: 14
j_gene: TRBJ2-4
abundance: NA
CDR3nt: TGTGCCAGCAGTTATGGGGGGGGTATAAACATTCAGTACTTC
CDR3aa: CASSYGGGINIQYF

v_gene: TRBV5-6
d_gene: TRBD1
len: 15
j_gene: TRBJ2-3
abundance: NA
CDR3nt: TGTGCCAGCAGCCCGGGACAGTCGGCCACAGATACGCAGTATTTT
CDR3aa: CASSPGQSATDTQYF

v_gene: TRBV14
d_gene: NA
len: 17
j_gene: TRBJ1-3
abundance: NA
CDR3nt: TGTGCCAGCAGCCATGCCTATAGGGGGGCGCGTGGAAACACCATATATTTT
CDR3aa: CASSHAYRGARGNTIYF

v_gene: TRBV2
d_gene: NA
len: 11
j_gene: TRBJ2-5
abundance: NA
CDR3nt: TGTGCCAGCAGTGACGCGCAGTTCCAGTACTTC
CDR3aa: CASSDAQFQYF

v_gene: TRBV14
d_gene: TRBD1
len: 17
j_gene: TRBJ1-2
abundance: NA
CDR3nt: TGTGCCAGCAGCCGAGATCCACAGGGGCGGGTTAACTATGGCTACACCTTC
CDR3aa: CASSRDPQGRVNYGYTF

v_gene: TRBV19
d_gene: NA
len: 15
j_gene: TRBJ1-4
abundance: once
CDR3nt: TGTGCCAGTAGTCCCAGGACAAGCAATAATGAAAAACTGTTTTTT
CDR3aa: CASSPRTSNNEKLFF

v_gene: TRBV28
d_gene: NA
len: 13
j_gene: TRBJ1-5
abundance: NA
CDR3nt: TGTGCCAGCAACCTACCGGGCCTCAAGCCCCAGCATTTT
CDR3aa: CASNLPGLKPQHF

v_gene: TRBV4-1
d_gene: TRBD2
len: 16
j_gene: TRBJ2-1
abundance: NA
CDR3nt: TGCGCCAGCAGCCAAGCACTAGCGGGAGTCCCCAATGAGCAGTTCTTC
CDR3aa: CASSQALAGVPNEQFF

v_gene: TRBV27
d_gene: NA
len: 16
j_gene: TRBJ1-6
abundance: NA
CDR3nt: TGTGCCAACGAGGGCAGGGTCAGCTCCTATAATTCACCCCTCCACTTT
CDR3aa: CANEGRVSSYNSPLHF

v_gene: TRBV9
d_gene: NA
len: 17
j_gene: TRBJ2-1
abundance: NA
CDR3nt: TGTGCCAGCAGCCCCCGGGGGGAGGGGGTCTCCTACAATGAGCAGTTCTTC
CDR3aa: CASSPRGEGVSYNEQFF

v_gene: TRBV6-1
d_gene: NA
len: 13
j_gene: TRBJ1-2
abundance: NA
CDR3nt: TGTGCCAGCAGTGATCAGGGGAAGAGGGGCTACACCTTC
CDR3aa: CASSDQGKRGYTF

v_gene: TRBV7-3
d_gene: TRBD1
len: 15
j_gene: TRBJ2-7
abundance: NA
CDR3nt: TGTGCCAGCAGCTTGCCGACAGGGGTAAGTTTAGAGCAGTACTTC
CDR3aa: CASSLPTGVSLEQYF

v_gene: TRBV9
d_gene: NA
len: 15
j_gene: TRBJ2-2
abundance: NA
CDR3nt: TGTGCCAGCAGCGTAGAAAGGGGTGTGACCGGGGAGCTGTTTTTT
CDR3aa: CASSVERGVTGELFF

v_gene: TRBV27
d_gene: NA
len: 12
j_gene: TRBJ2-5
abundance: NA
CDR3nt: TGTGCCAGCAGTTTTAGGCTGGAGACCCAGTACTTC
CDR3aa: CASSFRLETQYF

v_gene: TRBV7-2
d_gene: NA
len: 14
j_gene: TRBJ2-3
abundance: NA
CDR3nt: TGTGCCAGCAGCTCAGGACAGCTCACAGATACGCAGTATTTT
CDR3aa: CASSSGQLTDTQYF

v_gene: TRBV4-1
d_gene: NA
len: 13
j_gene: TRBJ1-2
abundance: few
CDR3nt: TGCGCCAGCAGCCAAGTTGTGAACTATGGCTACACCTTC
CDR3aa: CASSQVVNYGYTF

v_gene: TRBV9
d_gene: NA
len: 14
j_gene: TRBJ2-7
abundance: NA
CDR3nt: TGTGCCAGCAGCGTGGATCCTCTATCCTACGAGCAGTACTTC
CDR3aa: CASSVDPLSYEQYF

v_gene: TRBV7-2
d_gene: NA
len: 13
j_gene: TRBJ2-7
abundance: NA
CDR3nt: TGTGCCAGCAGCCTCCCGGCAGGCTACGAGCAGTACTTC
CDR3aa: CASSLPAGYEQYF

v_gene: TRBV7-9
d_gene: NA
len: 12
j_gene: TRBJ1-1
abundance: few
CDR3nt: TGTGCCAGCAGCTCACAGGTCGAACTAGCTTTCTTT
CDR3aa: CASSSQVELAFF